Below, 18 T cell receptor beta chains from the same sample are listed, as sequenced in a study of blood T cell repertoires in COVID-19. TCRdb's table, derived via immunoSEQ multiplex PCR, lists solely in-frame clones and lacks some. In the table there are approximately 70,000 clones, approximately 90% of which are singletons. The sample was peripheral blood. The receptors shown here come from a woman aged 55 to 70 with active COVID-19.

A word on this clone: At one end, the junction sequence differs from germline, possibly due to a read error. The chain joins TRBV15 to TRBJ2-7, with TRBD1 as a possible D gene (6 bases). This CDR3 comprises 14 residues. In germline, CDR1 is LNHNV, CDR2 YYDKDF (reference sequence). The DNA for the CDR3 is TGTGCCGCCAGCAGAGAGGACAGAAGAGACGAGCAGTACTTC. The encoded protein is CAASREDRRDEQYF.

CDR3: CASGNRGVVSVYTEAFF. The CDR3 bases are TGTGCCAGCGGAAACAGGGGGGTCGTGTCAGTGTACACTGAAGCTTTCTTT. The chain is built from TRBV28 and TRBJ1-1, with TRBD1 matching 8 bases. The V segment lost 8 bases and the J segment 3 bases; nucleotides outside the gene matches: 17. This CDR3 spans 17 amino acids. Germline CDR1 reads MDHEN; CDR2 reads SYDVKM.

The chain employs TRBV27 and TRBJ2-5; 10 positions match TRBD1. This CDR3 spans 15 amino acids. Trimming took 4 bases from V and 5 from J; bases not matched to a gene: 7. Germline CDR1 is MNHEY and CDR2 is SMNVEV (reference sequence). CDR3 DNA sequence: TGTGCCAGCAGTTCCGACAGGGGGCGCGGGGAGACCCAGTACTTC. Encoded protein: CASSSDRGRGETQYF.

The V gene is TRBV18, the J gene TRBJ2-1; TRBD2 is a possible D gene (6 bases). This CDR3 comprises 15 residues. CDR1 is KGHSH, CDR2 LQKENI, per germline. Between the trimmed V and J ends, which lost 3 bases and 7 bases, there was a span of 16 bases. The CDR3 bases are TGTGCCAGCTCACCGGGCCGGGGGTCTACAAATGAGCAGTTCTTC. Protein: CASSPGRGSTNEQFF.

The chain is built from TRBV28 and TRBJ2-1, with TRBD2 as a possible D gene (5 bases). V was trimmed by 11 bases and J by 2 bases, leaving 13 bases between them. The CDR3 runs 13 residues. The germline V gene encodes CDR1 MDHEN and CDR2 SYDVKM. CDR3 sequence (DNA): TGTGCCTCGGGCGGGCGAACCTACAATGAGCAGTTCTTC. Translation gives CASGGRTYNEQFF.

This clone was seen only once. This sequence joins TRBV3-1 (or the pseudogene TRBV3-2) and TRBJ2-7; TRBD2 agrees at 11 bases. Looked up from germline, CDR1 is LGHDT and CDR2 is YNNKEL (reference sequence). CDR3 length equals 16 residues. V lost 0 bases, J lost 2 bases, and 3 bases stayed unmatched. CDR3 sequence (DNA): TGTGCCAGCAGCCAAGACTTACTAGCGGGGGCCTACGAGCAGTACTTC. Its protein product is CASSQDLLAGAYEQYF.

This rearrangement joins TRBV6-6 to TRBJ2-1, with D perhaps TRBD2 (5 bases). Per germline, CDR1 MNHNY and CDR2 SVGAGI (reference sequence). Trimming pared 6 bases from V and 6 bases from J, leaving 12 bases between. The CDR3 sequence is 13 residues long. CDR3 DNA sequence: TGTGCCAGCAGCCTGGACTGGGCCAATGAGCAGTTCTTC. This codes for CASSLDWANEQFF.

The V gene is TRBV5-4, the J gene TRBJ1-2; D may be TRBD1 (6 bases). V lost 3 bases, J lost 0 bases, and 18 bases lay in between. The CDR3 covers 17 residues. Germline CDR1 SGHNT, CDR2 YYREEE (reference sequence). CDR3 sequence: CASSSGIQGRANYGYTF. CDR3 DNA sequence: TGTGCCAGCAGCTCAGGAATACAGGGCCGAGCTAACTATGGCTACACCTTC.

This sequence joins TRBV20-1 and TRBJ2-7, with 7 nucleotides matching TRBD2. The CDR3 sequence is 12 residues long. Germline V gives CDR1 DFQATT, CDR2 SNEGSKA (reference sequence). With 6 bases clipped from V and 10 bases from J, the junction kept 12 bases outside the gene matches. Here the CDR3 DNA reads TGCAGTGCCAGTACTAGCGACCGAGGACAGTACTTC. Translation: CSASTSDRGQYF.

V gene TRBV5-6 combines with J gene TRBJ1-2; TRBD1 might be the D (5 bases). The CDR3 runs 15 residues. V shed 0 bases and J shed 3 bases, with 12 bases lying between them. Germline CDR1 and CDR2: SGHDT and YYEEEE. The CDR3 loop reads CASSLAGANHYGYTF. CDR3 DNA: TGTGCCAGCAGCTTGGCTGGGGCTAACCACTATGGCTACACCTTC.

This chain uses TRBV2 with TRBJ2-3; tentatively, D is TRBD2 (5 bases). There are 14 residues in the CDR3. Germline CDR1 reads SNHLY; CDR2 reads FYNNEI. The V end was cut by 8 bases, the J end by 2 bases, with 14 bases between. DNA for the CDR3: TGTGCCAGCGGGTCTGGGGAGCCCACAGATACGCAGTATTTT. As protein: CASGSGEPTDTQYF.

The V call is TRBV28, the J call TRBJ2-7; 8 bases map to TRBD2. Germline lookup yields CDR1 MDHEN and CDR2 SYDVKM. The ends lost 8 bases at V and 4 bases at J; junction bases unmatched: 16. This CDR3 is built from 16 residues. CDR3 sequence (DNA): TGTGCCAGCCGGAACCCGAGCGGGAGTGGGTTGTACGAGCAGTACTTC. The encoded protein is CASRNPSGSGLYEQYF.

The V and J genes are TRBV28 and TRBJ1-1; TRBD1 is a possible D gene (6 bases). Germline V lookup: CDR1 MDHEN, CDR2 SYDVKM. V dropped 5 bases and J dropped 5 bases, with 21 bases sitting between them. CDR3 length equals 16 residues. The CDR3 sequence is CASSPWDIQRRTEAFF. As DNA, the CDR3 is TGTGCCAGCAGTCCCTGGGACATTCAGCGGAGGACTGAAGCTTTCTTT.

V gene TRBV28 combines with J gene TRBJ1-4; 10 nucleotides agree with TRBD1. The V segment lost 3 bases and the J segment 7 bases; nucleotides outside the gene matches: 8. Germline CDR1 is MDHEN and CDR2 is SYDVKM. The CDR3 has 16 residues. The DNA for the CDR3 is TGTGCCAGCAGTTTTCCGACAGGGGGCGCGGCTGAAAAACTGTTTTTT. This codes for CASSFPTGGAAEKLFF.

This chain links TRBV24-1 with TRBJ1-2; D is undetermined. V lost 9 bases, J lost 2 bases, and 12 bases lay in between. Germline V CDR1 and CDR2: KGHDR, SFDVKD. The CDR3 loop spans 13 amino acids. For the CDR3, the DNA is TGTGCCACCTCCTTTGGGAGAAACTATGGCTACACCTTC. This encodes CATSFGRNYGYTF.

In this sample, this clone turned up a few times. J is TRBJ2-1 and V is TRBV7-2; TRBD1 is a possible D gene (6 bases). The germline V gene encodes CDR1 SGHTA and CDR2 FQGNSA. This CDR3 region has 13 residues. The V gene lost 8 bases and the J gene lost 4 bases, with 12 bases spanning the gap. CDR3 protein: CASGPRGYNEQFF. The CDR3, as DNA: TGTGCCAGCGGACCCAGGGGTTACAATGAGCAGTTCTTC.

The chain uses TRBV9 and TRBJ2-3, with 10 bases matching TRBD2. Germline V gives CDR1 SGDLS, CDR2 YYNGEE. V gave up 2 bases and J gave up 4 bases; unmatched junction bases: 4. This CDR3 spans 15 amino acids. In nucleotides, the CDR3 is TGTGCCAGCAGCGTCACTAGCGGGAACGCAGATACGCAGTATTTT. Translating it yields CASSVTSGNADTQYF.

This rearrangement joins TRBV19 to TRBJ1-2; D is perhaps TRBD1 (5 bases). V lost 4 bases to trimming and J lost 4 bases, with 16 bases between them. CDR1 LNHDA and CDR2 SQIVND come from the germline V gene (reference sequence). The CDR3 sequence is 15 residues long. CDR3 loop: CASSKGSGEIYGYTF. CDR3 DNA sequence: TGTGCCAGTAGTAAGGGTTCGGGGGAGATCTATGGCTACACCTTC.